A selection of T cell receptor beta chains follows, all from one sample in a study of OX40 agonist ivuxolimab in advanced cancers. Method: immunoSEQ multiplex PCR; TCRdb's copy keeps in-frame clones and lacks some. In the table there are roughly 41,000 clones, around nine tenths of which are singletons. Sequenced material: CD4+ or CD8+ T cells sorted from blood, taken in a trial of the OX40 agonist ivuxolimab. The receptor set was obtained from an adult with an advanced solid tumor such as melanoma, head and neck, liver or kidney cancer. The CDR3 runs from the conserved cysteine through the conserved F or W. Fields, in order: D gene, V gene, clone size, J gene, CDR3 protein, CDR3 DNA. D genes are given only for firm matches. Some rows mark clone size as missing; the rest say once, few, many or name a class of expanded clone.

NA	TRBV6-1	NA	TRBJ2-3	CASGVGTQYF	TGTGCCAGTGGGGTTGGTACGCAGTATTTT
NA	TRBV9	NA	TRBJ2-7	CASSPGWGQYEQYF	TGTGCCAGCAGCCCCGGGTGGGGGCAATACGAGCAGTACTTC
TRBD2	TRBV27	once	TRBJ2-1	CASSSGGEVNEQFF	TGTGCCAGTTCTAGCGGGGGGGAGGTAAATGAGCAGTTCTTC
TRBD2	TRBV4-3	NA	TRBJ2-1	CASSQDGLATGSSYNEQFF	TGCGCCAGCAGCCAAGACGGACTAGCTACAGGCAGCTCCTACAATGAGCAGTTCTTC
NA	TRBV28	NA	TRBJ1-1	CASSPTVGNTEAFF	TGTGCCAGCAGCCCCACCGTGGGGAACACTGAAGCTTTCTTT
TRBD1	TRBV9	NA	TRBJ2-7	CASSGFDRAGYEQYF	TGTGCCAGCAGCGGGTTCGACAGGGCCGGTTACGAGCAGTACTTC
NA	TRBV2	NA	TRBJ1-2	CASSAQDPSFYGYTF	TGTGCCAGCAGTGCACAGGACCCTTCGTTCTATGGCTACACCTTC
NA	TRBV11-2	few	TRBJ2-1	CASSRIRGVSYNEQFF	TGTGCCAGCAGCCGCATCCGCGGGGTCTCCTACAATGAGCAGTTCTTC
NA	TRBV2	NA	TRBJ2-1	CASSPGTLGYNEQFF	TGTGCCAGCTCCCCCGGGACACTAGGATACAATGAGCAGTTCTTC
NA	TRBV5-4	NA	TRBJ2-7	CASSLHPGASSYEQYF	TGTGCCAGCAGCCTACACCCGGGGGCGAGCTCCTACGAGCAGTACTTC
TRBD1	TRBV10-3	NA	TRBJ1-2	CAIRSTGGGSGGYTF	TGTGCCATCAGATCTACAGGGGGCGGGTCGGGTGGCTACACCTTC
NA	TRBV5-6	NA	TRBJ1-1	CASSLTPGGGREAFF	TGTGCCAGCAGCTTAACTCCGGGAGGCGGTCGTGAAGCTTTCTTT
NA	TRBV10-3	NA	TRBJ2-7	CAISDSYEQYF	TGTGCCATCAGTGACAGTTACGAGCAGTACTTC
NA	TRBV20-1	NA	TRBJ2-7	CSASGPYEQYF	TGCAGTGCTTCTGGCCCGTACGAGCAGTACTTC
NA	TRBV5-6	NA	TRBJ2-2	CASSFWAGTGELFF	TGTGCCAGCAGCTTCTGGGCGGGGACCGGGGAGCTGTTTTTT
TRBD1	TRBV11-2	NA	TRBJ2-7	CASSFFNGGTGTYEQYF	TGTGCCAGCAGCTTCTTCAACGGGGGGACAGGGACCTACGAGCAGTACTTC
TRBD1	TRBV11-1	NA	TRBJ1-3	CASSQTDRVGDTIYF	TGTGCCAGCAGCCAAACGGACAGGGTCGGTGACACCATATATTTT
NA	TRBV5-4	NA	TRBJ1-1	CASSFVPRGVKTEAFF	TGTGCCAGCAGCTTCGTCCCAAGAGGGGTAAAGACTGAAGCTTTCTTT
NA	TRBV5-1	few	TRBJ2-7	CASSFRRNYEQYF	TGCGCCAGCAGCTTTAGGAGGAACTACGAGCAGTACTTC
TRBD1	TRBV6-6	NA	TRBJ2-1	CASSYGTEIYNEQFF	TGTGCCAGCAGTTACGGGACAGAGATATACAATGAGCAGTTCTTC
NA	TRBV9	NA	TRBJ1-1	CASSASEGFTEAFF	TGTGCCAGCAGCGCGTCTGAGGGTTTCACTGAAGCTTTCTTT
NA	TRBV4-2	NA	TRBJ2-1	CASSQDPKEQFF	TGTGCCAGCAGCCAAGACCCTAAGGAGCAGTTCTTC
TRBD2	TRBV19	NA	TRBJ2-1	CASSIDGLVKHEQFF	TGTGCCAGTAGTATAGACGGACTAGTGAAGCATGAGCAGTTCTTC
NA	TRBV19	NA	TRBJ2-7	CASSIEGFGRESSYEQYF	TGTGCCAGTAGTATAGAAGGTTTTGGCAGGGAGAGCTCCTACGAGCAGTACTTC
NA	TRBV6-5	NA	TRBJ1-1	CASSYSAQPVGTEAFF	TGTGCCAGCAGTTACTCCGCCCAGCCGGTCGGGACTGAAGCTTTCTTT
TRBD1	TRBV5-6	once	TRBJ1-5	CASSLANSWDRNNQPQHF	TGTGCCAGCAGCTTGGCCAATTCGTGGGACAGGAACAATCAGCCCCAGCATTTT
NA	TRBV21-1	NA	TRBJ2-2	CASSKGQSSNTGELFF	TGTGCCAGCAGCAAGGGACAATCATCGAACACCGGGGAGCTGTTTTTT
TRBD1	TRBV13	NA	TRBJ1-1	CATTLDWDRGDTEAFF	TGTGCCACCACTCTCGACTGGGACAGGGGCGACACTGAAGCTTTCTTT
NA	TRBV4-1	NA	TRBJ2-2	CASSPPGRRELFF	TGCGCCAGCAGCCCCCCGGGCCGTCGAGAGCTGTTTTTT
NA	TRBV28	NA	TRBJ1-5	CASSSLRDGYNQPQHF	TGTGCCAGCAGTTCGCTCCGGGACGGTTACAATCAGCCCCAGCATTTT
NA	TRBV5-4	NA	TRBJ1-2	CASSLSGQSRAYGYTF	TGTGCCAGCAGCTTGTCGGGCCAATCGCGCGCTTATGGCTACACCTTC
NA	TRBV18	once	TRBJ2-2	CASSGNRGAGELFF	TGTGCCAGCTCCGGCAATAGGGGCGCCGGGGAGCTGTTTTTT
NA	TRBV20-1	medium-sized	TRBJ1-1	CSAAREAFF	TGCAGTGCTGCGAGGGAAGCTTTCTTT
NA	TRBV19	few	TRBJ1-1	CASSIRDTNTEAFF	TGTGCCAGTAGTATTCGCGACACGAACACTGAAGCTTTCTTT